This note documents a single T cell receptor beta chain sequence. Its antigen is unknown. Per-nucleotide qualities are absent, and no much larger clonotype sits a single base away. Unmatched junction bases come to 6, with V trimmed by 6 bases and J by 3 bases. From cysteine to phenylalanine, the CDR3 is 15 amino acids long. Of the read, only the CDR3 DNA is kept; its 45 bases are in frame from base 1. This entry is derived from a study of T-cell memory formation after mild COVID-19 (dated by TCRdb to about 2021). Context from the whole study: TCR sequence clusters from the two donors were largely donor specific. In a couple of donors, T-cell clones that expanded and contracted after mild COVID-19 were followed by sequencing TCRalpha and TCRbeta repertoires longitudinally. The cohort comprised two young, previously healthy adult volunteers, one female and one male.

Findings and caveats that apply to the study as a whole: The study included only a couple of mild cases, and larger cohorts that include severe cases with pre-infection samples were judged to be necessary. Balanced CD4/CD8 phenotypes were observed for clones contracting from day 15 to 85, whereas a bias towards CD4+ was observed for a second wave of clones expanding from day 15 to 37. Some responding clones were found in pre-infection memory, which suggests that pre-existing cross-reactive memory T cells took part in the SARS-CoV-2 response. The second-wave clones that peaked on day 37 were not confirmed to be SARS-CoV-2 specific. Contracting CD4+ clones were located mainly in the CM and EM memory subsets, whereas CD8+ clones were found to be enriched in EMRA.

Instrument on record: Illumina NovaSeq 6000. TCRalpha and TCRbeta cDNA libraries were constructed by 5'RACE with constant-segment primers, with sample barcodes and unique molecular identifiers being introduced. RNA was extracted from every sample with Trizol reagent. The libraries were amplified in two PCR steps, and the second step added a second sample barcode and Illumina TruSeq adapters. Sequencing of libraries was performed on an Illumina NovaSeq with 2 x 150 bp paired-end reads. As for the authors' bioinformatics: The reads were demultiplexed and collapsed into UMI-guided consensus sequences using migec v1.2.7. Using mixcr v2.1.11, the UMI consensuses were aligned to TRA and TRB V and J templates and assembled into clonotypes. A clonotype was counted as expanded or contracted only when both edgeR and NoisET called the clonotype significant, with the noise models trained on biological replicates. For edgeR calls, the thresholds were a false discovery rate-adjusted p below 0.01 and a log2 fold-change of 1. As an exploratory analysis of dynamics, PCA with hierarchical clustering was applied to max-normalized trajectories of the 1000 most abundant clonotypes. The CD4 or CD8 phenotype of responding clones was assigned using the separately sequenced CD4+ and CD8+ repertoires. TCRdb ran its own pipeline on the public reads, namely fastp trimming at Q25 and MiXCR clone calling, and kept in-frame beta chains. Identical CDR3 proteins give one entry, which carries the most common genes and DNA. These V and J calls derive from TCRdb rather than the authors' analysis. This sample lists under 700,000 distinct CDR3 sequences; about a fifth were detected once. Clones ranked in the top ten supply around 12% of the sample.

PBMCs were isolated by Ficoll-Paque density gradient centrifugation. The rearrangement combines TRBV12-3 or TRBV12-4 with TRBJ2-4; the central 9 bases match TRBD2. The receptor's source is an adult woman who had mild COVID-19 (a few samples of this study predate the infection). The sample titles of this study are shuffled in the database, so cell type and time point are left out; the donor was told from shared clones. The material sequenced was PBMCs or a T cell subset sorted from them (not recorded which). The nucleotide sequence reads TGTGCCAGCAGACCTAGCGGGATGAACAAAAACATTCAGTACTTC. It is translated as CASRPSGMNKNIQYF.